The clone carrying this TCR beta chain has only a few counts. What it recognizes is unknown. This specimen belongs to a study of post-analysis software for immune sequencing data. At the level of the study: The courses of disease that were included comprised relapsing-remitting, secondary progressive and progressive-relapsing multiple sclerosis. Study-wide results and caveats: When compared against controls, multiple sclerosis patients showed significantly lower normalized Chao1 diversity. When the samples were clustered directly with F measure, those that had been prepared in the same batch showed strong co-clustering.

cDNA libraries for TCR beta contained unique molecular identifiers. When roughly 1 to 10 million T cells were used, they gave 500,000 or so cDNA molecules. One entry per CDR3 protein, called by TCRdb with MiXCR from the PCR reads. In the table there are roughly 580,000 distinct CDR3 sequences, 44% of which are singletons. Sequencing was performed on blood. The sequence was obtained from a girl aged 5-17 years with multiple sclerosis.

The CDR3 region is CASSSGPQRNSPLHF. The CDR3 nucleotides are TGTGCCAGCAGCTCGGGGCCGCAGAGGAATTCACCCCTCCACTTT. The V and J genes are TRBV5-5 and TRBJ1-6; the D gene is possibly TRBD1 (5 bases). The length of the CDR3 is 15 residues. The V end was cut by 3 bases, the J end by 7 bases, with 14 bases between. Germline V lookup: CDR1 SGHKS, CDR2 YYEKEE (reference sequence).